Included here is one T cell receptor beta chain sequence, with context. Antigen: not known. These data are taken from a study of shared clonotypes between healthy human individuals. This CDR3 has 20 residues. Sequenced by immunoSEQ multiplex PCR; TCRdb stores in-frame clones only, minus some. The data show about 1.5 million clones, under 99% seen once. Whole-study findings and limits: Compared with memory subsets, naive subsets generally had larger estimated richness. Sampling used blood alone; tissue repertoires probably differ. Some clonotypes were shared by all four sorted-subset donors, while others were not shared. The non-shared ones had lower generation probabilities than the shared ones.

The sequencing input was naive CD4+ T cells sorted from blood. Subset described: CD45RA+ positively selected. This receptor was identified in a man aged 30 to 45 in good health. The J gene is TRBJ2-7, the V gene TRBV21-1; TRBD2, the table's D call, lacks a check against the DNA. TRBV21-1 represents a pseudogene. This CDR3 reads CASSKRDLLAGGPSSYEQYF. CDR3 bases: TGTGCCAGCAGCAAACGGGATCTACTAGCGGGAGGCCCAAGCTCCTACGAGCAGTACTTC.